Included here is one T cell receptor beta chain sequence, with context. The antigen is unknown. This sample is drawn from a study of T cell responses to AZD1222 COVID-19 vaccine. About the research overall: Pooling was applied to second doses at about 4 or about 12 weeks.

Assay used: immunoSEQ multiplex PCR; TCRdb lists only in-frame clones, some missing. The table lists tens of thousands of clones, around nine tenths of them singletons. Study-level points and caveats: Clonal diversity may have been underestimated, and the donors were mostly white British, with more females than males.

The sequencing here drew on peripheral blood, taken on day 0 of AZD1222 vaccination. This receptor was taken from an adult in good health.

The CDR3 bases are TGTGCCAGCAGGTCACAGATGAACACTGAAGCTTTCTTT. Encoded protein: CASRSQMNTEAFF. The chain joins TRBV12-3 or TRBV12-4 to TRBJ1-1; no definite D call. This CDR3 contains 13 residues. V gave up 6 bases and J gave up 0 bases, with 8 bases separating them.